Listed here is a single T cell receptor beta chain. No antigen is known for it. The data stem from a study of regulatory T cells in long-lasting Graves disease. Findings and caveats of the study: TRBV28 was favored in persistent disease, as were TRBJ1-2 and TRBJ2-5.

CDR3 regions were amplified by Arm-PCR using iRepertoire HTBI primers to build TCR beta libraries. Each CDR3 protein gets one entry after TCRdb re-called the multiplex PCR reads with MiXCR. This table holds about 310,000 distinct CDR3 sequences, approximately 20% found once. Time point: persistent/refractory GD, antithyroid drugs over 5 years with positive TRAb. The authors made the TCR library using RNA they extracted from PBMCs. V lost 6 bases and J lost 0; bases outside the gene matches: 7. CDR1 and CDR2 from the germline V gene are DFQATT and SNEGSKA (reference sequence). CDR3 length: 15 residues.

V is TRBV20-1 and J is TRBJ1-5; 8 positions match TRBD1. Source: peripheral blood mononuclear cells (PBMCs), taken when the disease was refractory, from a patient treated with antithyroid drugs. The sequence came from a female donor with Graves disease. This CDR3 is CSARDRRDSNQPQHF. CDR3 nucleotides: TGCAGTGCGAGGGACAGGCGGGATAGCAATCAGCCCCAGCATTTT.